The clone carrying this TCR beta chain is medium-sized (0.01 to 0.1%) in the sample. This specimen belongs to a study of memory CD4+ T cells and cytomegalovirus serostatus. The sort gate was single viable CD3+CD4+CD8-CD45RO+ cells for memory CD4+ T cells. The data were produced by immunoSEQ multiplex PCR, yet TCRdb's version contains in-frame clones alone and is incomplete. This table holds approximately 52,000 clones, 75% to 85% found once. V lost 2 bases and J lost 5, with 13 bases in between. Germline V gives CDR1 SGDLS, CDR2 YYNGEE. This CDR3 is built from 14 residues. The material sequenced was memory CD4+ T cells from blood. The TCR sequence derives from an adult in good health and CMV-seronegative. The V call is TRBV9, the J call TRBJ1-1; D gene unclear. CDR3 DNA sequence: TGTGCCAGCAGCGTTGGTCCACTGGGTACTGAAGCTTTCTTT. Translated: CASSVGPLGTEAFF. Variable domain in full (rest from reference TRBV9 and TRBJ1-1): DSGVTQTPKHLITATGQRVTLRCSPRSGDLSVYWYQQSLDQGLQFLIQYYNGEERAKGNILERFSAQQFPDLHSELNLSSLELGDSALYFCASSVGPLGTEAFFGQGTRLTVV.